A single sample gave rise to the 23 T cell receptor beta chains below, sequenced in a study of CD8 T cells in ankylosing spondylitis. One entry per CDR3 protein, called by TCRdb with MiXCR from the 5' RACE reads. The top ten clones hold about 1% of a sample with around 300,000 distinct CDR3 sequences, about 15% of them seen once. The sample comprised blood, either unsorted or a sorted T cell fraction (not recorded which). Receptor source: a male donor with ankylosing spondylitis or in good health (not recorded which).

J is TRBJ1-5 and V is TRBV20-1; D perhaps matches TRBD1 (5 bases). V was pared by 3 bases and J by 2 bases, with 14 bases between. CDR1 and CDR2 (germline): DFQATT, SNEGSKA (reference sequence). This CDR3 spans 15 amino acids. In DNA, the CDR3 is TGCAGTGCTAGTCTGGGGGGGATGGGCAATCAGCCCCAGCATTTT. It codes for CSASLGGMGNQPQHF.

This clonotype was recorded at least ten times. The chain has TRBV4-1 and TRBJ1-2; D is possibly TRBD1 (5 bases). This CDR3 spans 12 amino acids. CDR1 is MGHRA, CDR2 YSYEKL, per germline. The V end was cut by 1 base, the J end by 14 bases, with 14 bases between. The DNA of the CDR3 is TGCGCCAGCAGCCAAGTCTCAGGGTCGAGAACCTTC. It is translated as CASSQVSGSRTF.

This clonotype has more than one count but fewer than ten. The chain combines TRBV20-1 with TRBJ2-2; 7 bases are a match to TRBD2. The germline gives CDR1 DFQATT, CDR2 SNEGSKA (reference sequence). This CDR3 is 16 amino acids long. Trimming cost V 0 bases and J 5 bases; bases outside gene matches: 9. CDR3 sequence (DNA): TGCAGTGCTAGAGATGAGGGCGGGGGACGAACCGGGGAGCTGTTTTTT. Its translation: CSARDEGGGRTGELFF.

The chain joins TRBV7-9 to TRBJ1-5; no firm D call. Germline V gene sequence: CDR1 SEHNR, CDR2 FQNEAQ (reference sequence). The CDR3 is made up of 13 amino acids. V lost 6 bases to trimming and J lost 6 bases, with 12 bases between them. The CDR3 loop reads CASSSTDSQPQHF. The CDR3, as DNA: TGTGCCAGCAGTTCGACCGATTCTCAGCCCCAGCATTTT.

This clonotype was counted between two and nine times. This sequence joins TRBV10-3 and TRBJ2-7, with D uncertain. The CDR3 is 15 amino acids. Germline V gene sequence: CDR1 ENHRY, CDR2 SYGVKD. Trimming took 5 bases from V and 4 from J, leaving 18 bases between them. The CDR3: CAISSSPSELYEQYF. The CDR3 DNA is TGTGCCATCAGTTCCTCCCCCAGCGAACTATACGAGCAGTACTTC.

This clonotype was recorded a few times. The chain joins TRBV29-1 to TRBJ2-5, with D perhaps given as TRBD1 or TRBD2 (7 bases each). CDR3 size: 15 residues. Trimming shortened V by 4 bases and J by 4 bases, and 19 bases separated the two germline ends. In germline, CDR1 is SQVTM, CDR2 ANQGSEA. CDR3 DNA sequence: TGCAGCGTTGGGGGGGGACAGCTTTCTTCAGAGACCCAGTACTTC. Translation gives CSVGGGQLSSETQYF.

The CDR3: CASSLEGVSQPQHF. CDR3 nucleotides: TGCGCCAGCAGCTTGGAGGGAGTGAGTCAGCCCCAGCATTTT. The V gene is TRBV5-1, the J gene TRBJ1-5; D is unresolved. The CDR3 contains 14 residues. V was shortened by 0 bases and J by 6 bases, with 10 bases between the two germline ends. Germline-derived CDR1 and CDR2 are SGHRS and YFSETQ.

This clonotype was seen more than once but under ten times. V and J are TRBV4-1 and TRBJ1-5; D is uncertain. The CDR3 runs 17 residues. The germline V gene has CDR1 MGHRA and CDR2 YSYEKL. The germline V and J ends were trimmed by 0 bases and 1 base, with 13 bases remaining between them. Here the CDR3 DNA reads TGCGCCAGCAGCCAAGACGGTAGGCCCTTCAGCAATCAGCCCCAGCATTTT. Translating gives CASSQDGRPFSNQPQHF.

The chain recombines TRBV12-3 or TRBV12-4 with TRBJ2-7, with D perhaps matching TRBD1 (6 bases). The V end lost 7 bases, the J end lost 1 base, and 14 bases lay between the germline ends. CDR3 size: 14 residues. The CDR3 nucleotides read TGTGCCAGCAAACGACAGGACCTTTCCTACGAGCAGTACTTC. Residues: CASKRQDLSYEQYF.

The V call is TRBV7-8, the J call TRBJ2-5; D might be TRBD2 (5 bases). The V gene's germline CDR1 is SGHVS and CDR2 FQNEAQ. Trimming stripped 0 bases from V and 3 bases from J, with 11 bases between. This CDR3 contains 15 residues. CDR3 residues: CASSLARTEEETQYF. In nucleotides, the CDR3 is TGTGCCAGCAGCTTAGCGAGGACTGAGGAAGAGACCCAGTACTTC.

This clonotype was seen a handful of times. The chain uses TRBV5-1 and TRBJ2-3; a possible D gene is TRBD2 (6 bases). The CDR3 covers 16 residues. V was trimmed by 3 bases and J by 2 bases, leaving 16 bases between them. CDR1 and CDR2 (germline): SGHRS, YFSETQ. CDR3 bases: TGCGCCAGCAGCTCCCCGGCGGGGTCATTCACAGATACGCAGTATTTT. As protein: CASSSPAGSFTDTQYF.

The rearrangement links TRBV20-1 to TRBJ1-1, with a tentative D call TRBD1 (5 bases). This CDR3 contains 11 residues. Germline V gene data show CDR1 as DFQATT and CDR2 as SNEGSKA (reference sequence). Trimming took off 3 bases at V and 10 bases at J, with 12 bases between the two ends. The DNA for the CDR3 is TGCAGTGCTAGTGGGGGATTGCGAGCTTTCTTT. Its translation is CSASGGLRAFF.

The rearrangement joins TRBV20-1 to TRBJ1-5, with 7 bases fitting TRBD1. Trimming removed 4 bases from V and 6 bases from J; junction bases left unmatched: 6. Per the germline V gene, CDR1 is DFQATT and CDR2 is SNEGSKA (reference sequence). This CDR3 is built from 13 residues. The CDR3 coding sequence is TGCAGTGCTACTCAGGGGGGCTCTCAGCCCCAGCATTTT. Translated, it gives CSATQGGSQPQHF.

This chain connects TRBV6-1 to TRBJ1-4; 8 bases match TRBD1. Germline V lookup: CDR1 MNHNS, CDR2 SASEGT. The CDR3 covers 14 residues. Losses at the gene ends were 5 bases for V and 5 bases for J; bases not matched to a gene: 4. The CDR3 sequence: CASSKGQANEKLFF. The DNA for the CDR3 is TGTGCCAGCAGTAAGGGACAGGCCAATGAAAAACTGTTTTTT.

The J gene is TRBJ2-7, the V gene TRBV5-1; 9 bases are shared with TRBD2. The CDR3 is 19 amino acids. The germline gives CDR1 SGHRS, CDR2 YFSETQ. The V and J ends lost 5 bases and 0 bases, in that order; junction bases with no gene match: 18. This CDR3 is CASSLQRAGGTLISYEQYF. The DNA for the CDR3 is TGCGCCAGCAGTTTACAACGAGCGGGGGGAACGTTGATCTCCTACGAGCAGTACTTC.

The V call is TRBV6-1, the J call TRBJ2-5; D gene ambiguous. The germline V gene has CDR1 MNHNS and CDR2 SASEGT. The CDR3 spans 14 residues. The V gene lost 5 bases and the J gene lost 5 bases, with 15 bases spanning the gap. CDR3: CASSPADFRETQYF. The CDR3, as DNA: TGTGCCAGCAGTCCCGCAGATTTTCGTGAGACCCAGTACTTC.

The chain is built from TRBV6-1 and TRBJ2-3, with 9 bases fitting TRBD2. With 4 bases clipped from V and 5 bases from J, the junction kept 7 bases outside the gene matches. CDR1 is MNHNS, CDR2 SASEGT, per germline. The CDR3 spans 15 residues. In DNA, the CDR3 is TGTGCCAGCAGTGTACGAGCGGGAGGTGGAGATACGCAGTATTTT. Its translation: CASSVRAGGGDTQYF.

CDR3 coding DNA: TGTGCCAGCAGTTTCCTAACTAGCGGGCAAAGCGAGCAGTACTTC. Its translation is CASSFLTSGQSEQYF. The gene calls are TRBV27 and TRBJ2-7; TRBD2 aligns across 9 bases. After removal of 3 bases from V and 6 bases from J, the junction contained 9 bases not matched to a gene. Germline V gene sequence: CDR1 MNHEY, CDR2 SMNVEV (reference sequence). The CDR3 is 15 amino acids.

This clonotype was seen at least ten times. V usage is TRBV12-3 or TRBV12-4 and J usage is TRBJ2-3; 8 bases match TRBD1. With V trimmed by 2 bases and J by 0 bases, 1 base remained unmatched. This CDR3 is built from 15 residues. CDR3 loop: CASSLRQGSTDTQYF. CDR3 DNA: TGTGCCAGCAGTTTACGACAGGGGAGCACAGATACGCAGTATTTT.

This chain links TRBV20-1 with TRBJ2-1, with a weak D call TRBD2 (6 bases). The length of the CDR3 is 18 residues. CDR1 is DFQATT, CDR2 SNEGSKA, per germline (reference sequence). Trimming removed 6 bases at V and 0 bases at J, with 24 bases between. The CDR3 sequence: CSARSEGSRGSSYNEQFF. CDR3 nucleotide sequence: TGCAGTGCCCGCTCGGAGGGTTCCCGGGGGAGCTCCTACAATGAGCAGTTCTTC.

The genes are TRBV5-1 and TRBJ1-4; D is possibly TRBD1 (6 bases). CDR3 length: 16 residues. V lost 4 bases to trimming and J lost 0 bases, with 13 bases between them. Germline V gene lookup returns CDR1 SGHRS and CDR2 YFSETQ. The CDR3 here is CASSLGQTPTNEKLFF. DNA of the CDR3: TGCGCCAGCAGCCTTGGACAGACGCCAACTAATGAAAAACTGTTTTTT. The whole variable domain, filled in from reference TRBV5-1 and TRBJ1-4, reads KAGVTQTPRYLIKTRGQQVTLSCSPISGHRSVSWYQQTPGQGLQFLFEYFSETQRNKGNFPGRFSGRQFSNSRSEMNVSTLELGDSALYLCASSLGQTPTNEKLFFGSGTQLSVL.

This chain links TRBV6-1 with TRBJ1-4, with D perhaps matching TRBD1 (6 bases). The length of the CDR3 is 15 residues. The germline V gene has CDR1 MNHNS and CDR2 SASEGT. Trimming removed 5 bases from V and 0 bases from J, with 10 bases in between. The CDR3 DNA follows: TGTGCCAGCAGTCCTTCAGGGGCAACTAATGAAAAACTGTTTTTT. Protein: CASSPSGATNEKLFF.

The rearrangement links TRBV6-5 to TRBJ2-2; 9 nucleotides align to TRBD1. The V gene's germline CDR1 is MNHEY and CDR2 SVGAGI. This CDR3 spans 16 amino acids. The trim removed 2 bases at V and 7 bases at J, leaving 8 bases unmatched. In nucleotides, the CDR3 is TGTGCCAGCAGTTACGTCGGGACAGGGTCCGGCGGGGAGCTGTTTTTT. It codes for CASSYVGTGSGGELFF.